What follows are 23 T cell receptor beta chains derived from one specimen sequenced in a study of cytomegalovirus exposure and HLA in healthy donors. PCR amplification relied on 60 Vbeta primers (plus 13 Jbeta primers). Data came from immunoSEQ multiplex PCR; TCRdb stores just in-frame clones and leaves some out. Of about 130,000 clones listed, about 78% were seen once; the top ten hold approximately 2.6%. The source material was PBMCs. The receptors stem from a human donor in good health.

V and J are TRBV29-1 and TRBJ2-3, with a possible D match to TRBD2 (5 bases). This CDR3 is built from 14 residues. CDR1 and CDR2 from the germline V gene are SQVTM and ANQGSEA. V was clipped by 7 bases and J by 0 bases, with 14 bases between them. As DNA, the CDR3 is TGCAGCGCCGGACGGGGTATGAGCACAGATACGCAGTATTTT. Protein product: CSAGRGMSTDTQYF.

This clone was counted between two and nine times. The V and J genes are TRBV11-2 and TRBJ2-2, with D perhaps matching TRBD2 (6 bases). The V gene lost 2 bases and the J gene lost 2 bases, with 12 bases spanning the gap. This CDR3 is built from 16 residues. Germline CDR1 SGHAT, CDR2 FQNNGV. In nucleotides, the CDR3 is TGTGCCAGCAGCTTATTCGGGAGTAGCAACACCGGGGAGCTGTTTTTT. This translates into CASSLFGSSNTGELFF.

The gene calls are TRBV6-5 and TRBJ2-7, with 7 bases matching TRBD1. Trimming at V came to 2 bases and at J to 2 bases, leaving 6 bases not matched to a gene. CDR1 and CDR2 (germline): MNHEY, SVGAGI. CDR3 length equals 15 residues. The CDR3 DNA reads as TGTGCCAGCAGTTACCTCGACAGGGCTGCCTACGAGCAGTACTTC. This encodes CASSYLDRAAYEQYF.

The chain has TRBV6-5 and TRBJ2-4; 9 bases match TRBD2. Germline values: CDR1 MNHEY, CDR2 SVGAGI. V was clipped by 5 bases and J by 4 bases; unmatched bases: 6. CDR3 length: 15 residues. The CDR3 DNA reads TGTGCCAGCAGTAGGACGACTAGCGGTAAAAACATTCAGTACTTC. It specifies CASSRTTSGKNIQYF.

CDR3 DNA: TGTGCCAGCAGCCCAACGGGAAAGGGGACCCAGTACTTC. As protein: CASSPTGKGTQYF. The chain uses TRBV7-3 and TRBJ2-5; tentative D call: TRBD2 (5 bases). Germline CDR1 reads SGHTA; CDR2 reads FQGTGA. Trimming shortened V by 5 bases and J by 7 bases, and 14 bases separated the two germline ends. The CDR3 consists of 13 residues.

J is TRBJ1-5 and V is TRBV7-8; D is unclear. The CDR3 sequence is 13 residues long. Germline V lookup: CDR1 SGHVS, CDR2 FQNEAQ. Deletions cut 4 bases from V and 4 bases from J, with 8 bases between. CDR3 amino acids: CASSSQTNQPQHF. The CDR3 nucleotides read TGTGCCAGCAGCTCCCAAACTAATCAGCCCCAGCATTTT.

V and J are TRBV28 and TRBJ1-2; no definite D call. Trimming stripped 7 bases from V and 5 bases from J, with 17 bases between. Germline V gives CDR1 MDHEN, CDR2 SYDVKM. The CDR3 consists of 14 residues. In DNA form, the CDR3 reads TGTGCCAGCAACACCGGGAAAACACTATATGGCTACACCTTC. Amino acids: CASNTGKTLYGYTF.

The chain couples TRBV2 to TRBJ2-5, with D tentatively TRBD1 (6 bases). Germline V gene data show CDR1 as SNHLY and CDR2 as FYNNEI. V gave up 6 bases and J gave up 1 base, with 12 bases separating them. The CDR3 sequence is 14 residues long. The CDR3 loop reads CASSRQVFQETQYF. The CDR3 DNA follows: TGTGCCAGCAGCAGACAGGTCTTCCAAGAGACCCAGTACTTC.

The rearrangement joins TRBV28 to TRBJ1-2, with D tentatively TRBD1 (5 bases). The V gene's germline CDR1 is MDHEN and CDR2 SYDVKM. The V end was cut by 2 bases, the J end by 5 bases, with 15 bases between. This CDR3 contains 15 residues. Here the CDR3 DNA reads TGTGCCAGCAGTTTACACGACAGCACCCTTTATGGCTACACCTTC. Its translation: CASSLHDSTLYGYTF.

V and J are TRBV7-9 and TRBJ2-7; TRBD1 aligns across 7 bases. The ends lost 5 bases at V and 2 bases at J; junction bases unmatched: 3. The CDR3 is made up of 13 amino acids. Germline V lookup: CDR1 SEHNR, CDR2 FQNEAQ (reference sequence). The CDR3 reads CASSPQGAYEQYF. The CDR3 DNA sequence: TGTGCCAGCAGCCCGCAGGGGGCCTACGAGCAGTACTTC.

The CDR3 DNA is TGTGCTAGTGGTTTGCTCGGACTAGCGGGAGGGCCGGATGAGCAGTTCTTC. Translated: CASGLLGLAGGPDEQFF. V is TRBV12-5 and J is TRBJ2-1; 15 nucleotides agree with TRBD2. The V gene's germline CDR1 is LGHNT and CDR2 FRNRAP. The J segment lost 8 bases and the V segment lost 2 bases, leaving 7 bases of the junction unmatched. The CDR3 sequence is 17 residues long.

The V call is TRBV28, the J call TRBJ1-1, with 7 positions matching TRBD1. Trimming took 5 bases from V and 11 from J; bases not matched to a gene: 17. There are 15 residues in the CDR3. Germline CDR1 and CDR2: MDHEN and SYDVKM. The CDR3 loop is CASSGYGTAARGAFF. CDR3 nucleotides: TGTGCCAGCAGTGGGTATGGGACAGCTGCACGAGGGGCTTTCTTT.

The genes are TRBV27 and TRBJ1-6, with 8 bases that match TRBD1. Germline V gives CDR1 MNHEY, CDR2 SMNVEV (reference sequence). Losses at the gene ends were 4 bases for V and 7 bases for J; bases not matched to a gene: 6. This CDR3 is built from 15 residues. The CDR3 sequence: CASSSQGQGNSPLHF. The CDR3 nucleotides are TGTGCCAGCAGTTCCCAAGGACAGGGAAATTCACCCCTCCACTTT.

This clone has just a few counts. CDR3 bases: TGTGCCAGCAGCAGGGACAGGGCCCACTACACCTTC. It yields the protein CASSRDRAHYTF. The chain uses TRBV28 and TRBJ1-2; 9 bases agree with TRBD1. Trimming at V came to 6 bases and at J to 10 bases, leaving 6 bases not matched to a gene. Germline-derived CDR1 and CDR2 are MDHEN and SYDVKM. There are 12 residues in the CDR3.

The CDR3 loop reads CASTQQRPEGNTIYF. Written as DNA, the CDR3 is TGCGCCAGCACCCAACAGCGGCCGGAAGGAAACACCATATATTTT. The gene calls are TRBV5-1 and TRBJ1-3; D not certain. The CDR3 runs to 15 residues. The V gene lost 6 bases and the J gene lost 4 bases, with 17 bases spanning the gap. Germline CDR1 reads SGHRS; CDR2 reads YFSETQ.

The gene calls are TRBV28 and TRBJ2-5; possible D gene TRBD1, 5 bases. The CDR3 runs 17 residues. With 3 bases removed from V and 2 bases from J, the gap between germline ends came to 19 bases. The germline gives CDR1 MDHEN, CDR2 SYDVKM. In DNA, the CDR3 is TGTGCCAGCAGTTTCCCCCCAACAGGAGTGGGGCAAGAGACCCAGTACTTC. Protein sequence: CASSFPPTGVGQETQYF.

The chain employs TRBV29-1 and TRBJ2-7; D is perhaps TRBD2 (5 bases). This CDR3 is built from 10 residues. Germline V gene lookup returns CDR1 SQVTM and CDR2 ANQGSEA. Deletions cut 4 bases from V and 7 bases from J, with 8 bases between. CDR3: CSVVSGEQYF. The CDR3 DNA follows: TGCAGCGTTGTCTCGGGGGAGCAGTACTTC.

This chain uses TRBV23-1 with TRBJ2-5; D is possibly TRBD2 (5 bases). TRBV23-1 is placed among ORFs of uncertain function. With 2 bases removed from V and 5 bases from J, the gap between germline ends came to 9 bases. This CDR3 region has 13 residues. The CDR3 loop is CASSQRGWETQYF. For the CDR3, the DNA is TGCGCCAGCAGTCAACGGGGTTGGGAGACCCAGTACTTC.

V usage is TRBV7-2 and J usage is TRBJ2-5; 9 bases match TRBD2. The end of the DNA is better explained by TRBJ2-7, so the J call may be wrong. The V gene's germline CDR1 is SGHTA and CDR2 FQGNSA. This CDR3 has 14 residues. CDR3: CASREGLAFYEQYF. Here the CDR3 DNA reads TGTGCCAGCAGGGAGGGACTAGCCTTCTACGAGCAGTACTTC.

A remark on this clone: The junction and the germline gene differ at one end; a read error may be behind it. The rearrangement uses TRBV7-6 and TRBJ1-2; TRBD1 aligns across 12 bases. The germline gives CDR1 SGHVS, CDR2 FNYEAQ. The CDR3 is 16 amino acids. The CDR3 loop reads CASSLAGTGGIYGYTF. CDR3 DNA sequence: TGTGCCAGCAGCCTAGCCGGGACAGGGGGCATCTATGGCTACACCTTC. The variable domain in full, completed from reference TRBV7-6 and TRBJ1-2, reads GAGVSQSPRYKVTKRGQDVALRCDPISGHVSLYWYRQALGQGPEFLTYFNYEAQQDKSGLPNDRFSAERPEGSISTLTIQRTEQRDSAMYRCASSLAGTGGIYGYTFGSGTRLTVV.

The V gene is TRBV11-2, the J gene TRBJ1-2; 10 positions agree with TRBD1. CDR1 and CDR2 (germline): SGHAT, FQNNGV. CDR3 length: 17 residues. J was trimmed by 6 bases and V by 3 bases; bases with no gene match: 13. The CDR3 DNA reads as TGTGCCAGCAGCTTGGACCGGACAGGGGGTCCGCCTAATGGCTACACCTTC. Translation: CASSLDRTGGPPNGYTF.

This clone was seen a single time. The chain employs TRBV28 and TRBJ1-2; maybe TRBD1 (5 bases). Trimming pared 7 bases from V and 4 bases from J, leaving 25 bases between. The CDR3 is 17 amino acids. Germline CDR1 is MDHEN and CDR2 is SYDVKM. CDR3 nucleotide sequence: TGTGCCAGCATCCCCATGGGCCAGGGTAGTAGGAGCTATGGCTACACCTTC. Protein sequence: CASIPMGQGSRSYGYTF.

This clone was observed a few times. This chain joins TRBV28 and TRBJ2-7, with a possible D match to TRBD1 (6 bases). V gave up 8 bases and J gave up 3 bases, with 14 bases separating them. The germline CDR1 and CDR2 sequences are MDHEN and SYDVKM. This CDR3 has 13 residues. The CDR3 DNA reads as TGTGCCAGCCTAGGACAGCCTCACTACGAGCAGTACTTC. Its protein is CASLGQPHYEQYF.